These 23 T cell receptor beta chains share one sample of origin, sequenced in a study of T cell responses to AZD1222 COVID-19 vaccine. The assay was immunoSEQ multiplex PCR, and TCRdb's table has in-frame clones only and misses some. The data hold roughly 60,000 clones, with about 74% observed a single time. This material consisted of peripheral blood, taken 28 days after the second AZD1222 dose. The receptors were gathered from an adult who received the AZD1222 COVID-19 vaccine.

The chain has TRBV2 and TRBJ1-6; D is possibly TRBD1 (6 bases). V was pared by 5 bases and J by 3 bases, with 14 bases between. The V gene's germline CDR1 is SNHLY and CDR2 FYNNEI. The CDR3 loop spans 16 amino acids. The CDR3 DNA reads TGTGCCAGCAGTTCAGGGGCAGTTCTCTATAATTCACCCCTCCACTTT. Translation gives CASSSGAVLYNSPLHF.

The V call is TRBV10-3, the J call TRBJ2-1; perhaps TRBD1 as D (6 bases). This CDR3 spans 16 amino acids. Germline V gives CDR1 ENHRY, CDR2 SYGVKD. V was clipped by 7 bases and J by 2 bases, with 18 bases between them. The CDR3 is CAITAATGNPYNEQFF. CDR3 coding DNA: TGTGCCATCACCGCGGCTACAGGGAACCCCTACAATGAGCAGTTCTTC.

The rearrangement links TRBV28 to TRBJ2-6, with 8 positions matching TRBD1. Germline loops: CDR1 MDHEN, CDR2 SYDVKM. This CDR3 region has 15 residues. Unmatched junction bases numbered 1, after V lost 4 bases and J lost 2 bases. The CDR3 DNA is TGTGCCAGCAGTTCCAGGGGGCCTGGGGCCAACGTCCTGACTTTC. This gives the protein CASSSRGPGANVLTF.

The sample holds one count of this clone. In DNA, the CDR3 is TGCGCCAGCAGTGGGACTAGCGGGGGGCCCCCAGATACGCAGTATTTT. It codes for CASSGTSGGPPDTQYF. The V call is TRBV10-2, the J call TRBJ2-3, with 14 bases that match TRBD2. The V gene end was trimmed by 4 bases and the J gene end by 4 bases; junction bases not matched to a gene: 4. Germline lookup yields CDR1 WSHSY and CDR2 SAAADI. This CDR3 contains 16 residues.

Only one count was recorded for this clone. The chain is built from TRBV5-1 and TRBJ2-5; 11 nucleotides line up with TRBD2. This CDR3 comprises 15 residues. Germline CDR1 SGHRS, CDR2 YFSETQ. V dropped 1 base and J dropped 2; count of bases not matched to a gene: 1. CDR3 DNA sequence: TGCGCCAGCAGCTTGACTAGCGGGGGACAAGAGACCCAGTACTTC. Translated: CASSLTSGGQETQYF.

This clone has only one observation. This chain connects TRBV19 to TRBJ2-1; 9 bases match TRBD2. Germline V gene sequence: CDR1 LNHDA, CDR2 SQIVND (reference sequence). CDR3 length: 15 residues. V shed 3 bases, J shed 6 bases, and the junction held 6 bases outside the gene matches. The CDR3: CASSIRLAGINEQFF. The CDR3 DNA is TGTGCCAGTAGTATTCGCCTAGCGGGGATCAATGAGCAGTTCTTC.

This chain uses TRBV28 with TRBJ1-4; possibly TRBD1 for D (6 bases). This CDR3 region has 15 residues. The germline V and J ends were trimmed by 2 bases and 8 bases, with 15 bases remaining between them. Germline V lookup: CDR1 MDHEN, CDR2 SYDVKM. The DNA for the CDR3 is TGTGCCAGCAGTTTAGCCGGTGAGGGGGGCGAAAAACTGTTTTTT. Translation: CASSLAGEGGEKLFF.

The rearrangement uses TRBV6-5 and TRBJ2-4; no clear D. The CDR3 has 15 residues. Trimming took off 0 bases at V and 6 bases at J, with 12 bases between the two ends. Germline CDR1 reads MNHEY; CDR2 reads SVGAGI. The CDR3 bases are TGTGCCAGCAGTTACTCTCCCTACGTGAGAAACATTCAGTACTTC. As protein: CASSYSPYVRNIQYF.

CDR3 amino acids: CASSRDGNNEQFF. CDR3 nucleotide sequence: TGTGCCAGCAGCCGGGACGGAAACAATGAGCAGTTCTTC. The rearrangement joins TRBV12-3 or TRBV12-4 to TRBJ2-1; D is perhaps TRBD1 or TRBD2 (5 bases each). The CDR3 is made up of 13 amino acids. Trimming removed 6 bases at V and 5 bases at J, with 11 bases between.

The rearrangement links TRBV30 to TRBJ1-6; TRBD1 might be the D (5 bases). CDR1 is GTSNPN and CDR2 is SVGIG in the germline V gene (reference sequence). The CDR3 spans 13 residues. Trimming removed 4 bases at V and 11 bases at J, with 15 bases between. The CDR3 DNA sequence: TGTGCCTGGACCGTACGGGGGAGGGCACCCCTCCACTTT. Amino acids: CAWTVRGRAPLHF.

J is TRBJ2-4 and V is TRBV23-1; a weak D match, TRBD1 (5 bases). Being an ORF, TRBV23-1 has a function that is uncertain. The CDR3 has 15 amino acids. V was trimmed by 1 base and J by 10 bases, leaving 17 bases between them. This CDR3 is CASSQLGSGPLIQYF. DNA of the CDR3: TGCGCCAGCAGTCAATTGGGTTCAGGGCCCTTGATTCAGTACTTC.

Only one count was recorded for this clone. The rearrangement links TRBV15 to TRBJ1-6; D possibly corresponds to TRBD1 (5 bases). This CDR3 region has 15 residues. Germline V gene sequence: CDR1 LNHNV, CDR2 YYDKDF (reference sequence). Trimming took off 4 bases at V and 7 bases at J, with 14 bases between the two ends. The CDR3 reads CATSIYGAGNSPLHF. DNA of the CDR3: TGTGCCACCAGCATTTATGGGGCTGGGAATTCACCCCTCCACTTT.

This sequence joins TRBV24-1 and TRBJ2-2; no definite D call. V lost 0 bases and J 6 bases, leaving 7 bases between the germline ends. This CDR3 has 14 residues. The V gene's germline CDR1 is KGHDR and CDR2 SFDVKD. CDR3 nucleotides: TGTGCCACCAGTGATTTGGTCGGCCCCGGGGAGCTGTTTTTT. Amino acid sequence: CATSDLVGPGELFF.

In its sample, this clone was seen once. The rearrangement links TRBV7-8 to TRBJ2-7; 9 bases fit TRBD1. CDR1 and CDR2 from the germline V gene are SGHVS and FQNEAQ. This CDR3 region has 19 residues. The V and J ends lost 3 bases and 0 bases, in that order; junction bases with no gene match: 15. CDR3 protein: CASSFTRDRAFPISYEQYF. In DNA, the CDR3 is TGTGCCAGCAGCTTTACCCGGGACAGGGCTTTCCCGATCTCCTACGAGCAGTACTTC.

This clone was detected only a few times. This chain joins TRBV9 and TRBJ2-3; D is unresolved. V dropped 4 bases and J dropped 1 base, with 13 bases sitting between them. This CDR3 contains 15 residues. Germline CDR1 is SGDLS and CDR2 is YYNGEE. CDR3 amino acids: CASSPRVGGTDTQYF. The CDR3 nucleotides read TGTGCCAGCAGCCCTCGGGTTGGAGGCACAGATACGCAGTATTTT.

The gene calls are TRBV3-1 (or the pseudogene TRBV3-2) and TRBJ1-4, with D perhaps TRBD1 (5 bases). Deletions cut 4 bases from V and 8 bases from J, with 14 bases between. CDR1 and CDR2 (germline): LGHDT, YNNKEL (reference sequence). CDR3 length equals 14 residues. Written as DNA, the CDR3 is TGTGCCAGCAGCCGAAGGGACGGCGTGGAAAAACTGTTTTTT. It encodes CASSRRDGVEKLFF.

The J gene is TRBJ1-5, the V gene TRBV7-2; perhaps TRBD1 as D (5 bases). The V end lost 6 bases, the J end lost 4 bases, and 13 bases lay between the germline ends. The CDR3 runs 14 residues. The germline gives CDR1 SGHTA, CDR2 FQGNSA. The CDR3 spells CASRTGTENQPQHF. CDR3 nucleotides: TGTGCCAGCAGGACCGGGACGGAAAATCAGCCCCAGCATTTT.

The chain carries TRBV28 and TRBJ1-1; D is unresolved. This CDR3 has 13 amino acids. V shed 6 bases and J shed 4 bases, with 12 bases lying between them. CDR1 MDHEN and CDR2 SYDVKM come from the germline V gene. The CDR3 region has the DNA TGTGCCAGCAGGAGAAAGGGTTTCACTGAAGCTTTCTTT. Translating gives CASRRKGFTEAFF.

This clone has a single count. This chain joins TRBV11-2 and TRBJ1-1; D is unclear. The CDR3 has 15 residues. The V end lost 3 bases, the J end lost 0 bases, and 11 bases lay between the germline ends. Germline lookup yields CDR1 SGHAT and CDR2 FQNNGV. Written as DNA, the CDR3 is TGTGCCAGCAGCTTCGATAGGTTAGTGAACACTGAAGCTTTCTTT. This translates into CASSFDRLVNTEAFF.

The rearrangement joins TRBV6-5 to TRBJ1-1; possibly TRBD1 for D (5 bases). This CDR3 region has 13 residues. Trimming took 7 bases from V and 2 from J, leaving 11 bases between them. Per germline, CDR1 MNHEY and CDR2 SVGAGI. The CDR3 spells CASMGDFNTEAFF. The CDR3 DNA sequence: TGTGCCAGCATGGGGGATTTTAACACTGAAGCTTTCTTT.

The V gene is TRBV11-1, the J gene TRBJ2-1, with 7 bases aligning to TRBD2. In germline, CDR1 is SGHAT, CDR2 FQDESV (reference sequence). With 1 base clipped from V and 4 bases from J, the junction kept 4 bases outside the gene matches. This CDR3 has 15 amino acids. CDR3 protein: CASSLGLASYNEQFF. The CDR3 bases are TGTGCCAGCAGCTTAGGACTAGCATCGTACAATGAGCAGTTCTTC.

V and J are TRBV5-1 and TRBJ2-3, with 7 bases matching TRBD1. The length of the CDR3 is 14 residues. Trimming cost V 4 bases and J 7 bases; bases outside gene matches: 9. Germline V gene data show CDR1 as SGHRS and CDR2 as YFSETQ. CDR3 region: CASSTDTGENTQYF. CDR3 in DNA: TGCGCCAGCAGCACCGATACAGGGGAAAATACGCAGTATTTT.

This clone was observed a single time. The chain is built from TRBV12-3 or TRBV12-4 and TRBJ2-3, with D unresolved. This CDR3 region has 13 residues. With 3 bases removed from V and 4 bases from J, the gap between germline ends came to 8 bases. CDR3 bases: TGTGCCAGCAGTTTCTGGAGATCAGATACGCAGTATTTT. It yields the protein CASSFWRSDTQYF.